This T cell receptor (beta chain) was recorded in a study of identical twins. This clonotype was seen many times. Antigen specificity is unknown. A single record per CDR3 protein comes from TCRdb applying MiXCR to the 5' RACE reads. The profile shows about 690,000 distinct CDR3 sequences, around 5.7% of them singletons. The study's findings and limits: Models predicted less out-of-frame TCR alpha sharing in monozygotic twins than was found.

This receptor was identified in a man aged 18 to 30 in good health. Sequences were obtained from naive T cells sorted from blood.

The CDR3 DNA follows: TGTGCCAGCAGTTACCGAGCGGGAGGGGCCGAGCAGTACTTC. Its translation is CASSYRAGGAEQYF. V and J are TRBV6-2 or TRBV6-3 and TRBJ2-7; 10 bases agree with TRBD2. The CDR3 covers 14 residues. CDR1 MNHEY and CDR2 SVGEGT come from the germline V gene. The V segment lost 2 bases and the J segment 6 bases; nucleotides outside the gene matches: 4.